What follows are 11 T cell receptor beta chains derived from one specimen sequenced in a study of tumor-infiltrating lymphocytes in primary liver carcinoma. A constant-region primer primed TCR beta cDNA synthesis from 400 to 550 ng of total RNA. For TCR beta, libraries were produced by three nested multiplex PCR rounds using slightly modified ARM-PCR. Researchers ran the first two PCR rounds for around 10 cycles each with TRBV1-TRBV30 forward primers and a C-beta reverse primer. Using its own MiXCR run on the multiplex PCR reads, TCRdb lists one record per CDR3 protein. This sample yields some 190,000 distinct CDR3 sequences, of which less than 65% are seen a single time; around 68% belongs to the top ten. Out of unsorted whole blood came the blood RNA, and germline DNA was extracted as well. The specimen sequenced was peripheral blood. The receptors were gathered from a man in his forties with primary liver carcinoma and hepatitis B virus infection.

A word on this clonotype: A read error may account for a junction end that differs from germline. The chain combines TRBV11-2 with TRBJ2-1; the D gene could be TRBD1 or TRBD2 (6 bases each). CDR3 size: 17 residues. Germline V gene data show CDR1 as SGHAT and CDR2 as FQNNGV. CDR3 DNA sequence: TGTACCAGCAGCTCTAGGAGGGAAACAGGGAGATGGCATGAGCAGTTCTTC. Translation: CTSSSRRETGRWHEQFF.

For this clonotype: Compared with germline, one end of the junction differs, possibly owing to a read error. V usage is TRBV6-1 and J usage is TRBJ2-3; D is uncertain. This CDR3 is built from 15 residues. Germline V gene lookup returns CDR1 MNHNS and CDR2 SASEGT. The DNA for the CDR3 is TGTGCCAGCAGTGCTCGAGCAGATAGCACAGATAAGCAGTATTTT. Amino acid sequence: CASSARADSTDKQYF.

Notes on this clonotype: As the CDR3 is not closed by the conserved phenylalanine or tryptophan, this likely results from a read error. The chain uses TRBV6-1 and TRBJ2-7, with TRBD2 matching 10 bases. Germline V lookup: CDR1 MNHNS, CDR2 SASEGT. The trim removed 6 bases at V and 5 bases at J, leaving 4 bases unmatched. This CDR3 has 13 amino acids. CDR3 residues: CASRLAGVNEQYL. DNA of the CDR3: TGTGCCAGCAGGCTAGCGGGAGTTAACGAGCAGTACCTC.

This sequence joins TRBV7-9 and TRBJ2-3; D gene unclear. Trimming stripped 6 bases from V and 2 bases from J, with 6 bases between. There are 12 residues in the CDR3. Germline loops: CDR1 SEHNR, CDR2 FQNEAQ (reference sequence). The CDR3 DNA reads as TGTGCCAGCAGGCGAAACACAGATACGCAGTATTTT. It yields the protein CASRRNTDTQYF.

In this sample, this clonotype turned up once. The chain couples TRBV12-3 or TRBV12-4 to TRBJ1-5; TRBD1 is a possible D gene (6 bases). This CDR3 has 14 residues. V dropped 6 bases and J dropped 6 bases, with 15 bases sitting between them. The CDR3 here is CASRVGQGSQPQHF. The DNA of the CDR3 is TGTGCCAGCAGGGTGGGTCAGGGGAGTCAGCCCCAGCATTTT.

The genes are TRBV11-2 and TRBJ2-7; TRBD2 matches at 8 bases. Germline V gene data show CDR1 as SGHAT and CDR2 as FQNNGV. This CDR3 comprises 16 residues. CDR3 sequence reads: CVSSLDVGLAMGEQYF. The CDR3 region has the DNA TGTGTCAGTAGCTTGGATGTCGGACTAGCCATGGGTGAGCAGTACTTC. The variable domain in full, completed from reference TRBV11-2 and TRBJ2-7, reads EAGVAQSPRYKIIEKRQSVAFWCNPISGHATLYWYQQILGQGPKLLIQFQNNGVVDDSQLPKDRFSAERLKGVDSTLKIQPAKLEDSAVYLCVSSLDVGLAMGEQYFGPGTRLTVT.

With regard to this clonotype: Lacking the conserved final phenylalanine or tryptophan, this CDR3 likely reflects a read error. The CDR3 spells CANTLTDGAYEQYL. DNA for the CDR3: TGTGCCAACACCTTAACCGACGGAGCCTACGAACAGTACCTC. The chain combines TRBV11-2 with TRBJ2-7, with D uncertain. The CDR3 is 14 amino acids. The V gene's germline CDR1 is SGHAT and CDR2 FQNNGV.

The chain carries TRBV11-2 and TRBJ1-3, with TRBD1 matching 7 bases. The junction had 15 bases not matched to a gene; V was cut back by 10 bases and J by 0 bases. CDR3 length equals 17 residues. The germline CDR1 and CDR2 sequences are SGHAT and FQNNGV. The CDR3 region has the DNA TGTGCCATCTGCGGGACAGCCTTTACCAACTCTGGAAACACCATATATTTT. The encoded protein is CAICGTAFTNSGNTIYF. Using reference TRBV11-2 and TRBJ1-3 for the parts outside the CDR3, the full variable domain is EAGVAQSPRYKIIEKRQSVAFWCNPISGHATLYWYQQILGQGPKLLIQFQNNGVVDDSQLPKDRFSAERLKGVDSTLKIQPAKLEDSAVYLCAICGTAFTNSGNTIYFGEGSWLTVV.

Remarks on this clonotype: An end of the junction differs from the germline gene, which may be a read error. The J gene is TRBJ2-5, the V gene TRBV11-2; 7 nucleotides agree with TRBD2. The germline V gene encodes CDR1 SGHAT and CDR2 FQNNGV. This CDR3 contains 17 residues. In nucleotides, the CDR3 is TGTGCCAGTAGCTTAGATGTGTGGCGGGAGATCGGGGAGACCCAGCACTTC. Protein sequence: CASSLDVWREIGETQHF.

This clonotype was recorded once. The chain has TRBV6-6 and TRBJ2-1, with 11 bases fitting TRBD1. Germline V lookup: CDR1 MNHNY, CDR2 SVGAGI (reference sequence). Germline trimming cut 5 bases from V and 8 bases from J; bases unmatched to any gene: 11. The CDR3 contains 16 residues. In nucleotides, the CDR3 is TGTGCCAGCAGTGGGTCGGACAGGGGGCGAATCGATGAGCAGTTCTTC. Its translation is CASSGSDRGRIDEQFF.

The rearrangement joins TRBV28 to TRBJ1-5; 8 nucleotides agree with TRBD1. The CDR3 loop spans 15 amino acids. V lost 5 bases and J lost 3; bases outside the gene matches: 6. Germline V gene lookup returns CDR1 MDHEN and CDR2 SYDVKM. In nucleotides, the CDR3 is TGTGCCAGCAGTCCTCCAGGGGGCTTCAATCAGCCCCAGCATTTT. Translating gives CASSPPGGFNQPQHF.